This T cell receptor (beta chain) originates from a study of blood T cell repertoires in COVID-19. About the research overall: Samples taken during acute and convalescent COVID-19 were collected in the United States, Italy and Spain. From T cells, B-cell-depleted T cells, or PBMCs came the material, which was cDNA or gDNA.

In the authors' methods: Using reference gene primer amplification, nucleated cell counts were estimated. The assay was immunoSEQ multiplex PCR, and TCRdb's table has in-frame clones only and misses some. That table is the source of V, J and clone size, and D and trimming were worked out from the DNA. This sample has about 200,000 clones; around 84% occur once, and the top ten carry 3% to 3.5%. Trimming stripped 6 bases from V and 0 bases from J, with 15 bases between. From germline, CDR1 is SGHAT and CDR2 FQNNGV. The CDR3 has 16 amino acids. The chain carries TRBV11-2 and TRBJ1-3; D is undetermined. The receptor's source is a man aged 55 to 69 with acute or convalescent COVID-19. Source material: peripheral blood. The CDR3 is CASSSVRANSGNTIYF. The CDR3 region has the DNA TGTGCCAGCAGTTCCGTGAGGGCCAACTCTGGAAACACCATATATTTT.